These T cell receptor beta chains were read from a single sample in a study of cytomegalovirus exposure and HLA in healthy donors. Clones were sequenced by immunoSEQ multiplex PCR, and TCRdb holds only the in-frame ones, with some missing. The table includes approximately 140,000 clones, about 80% detected once. The specimen was PBMCs. Source of these receptors: a man aged 30-40 years in good health and CMV-seronegative. The CDR3 runs from the conserved cysteine through the conserved F or W. A D gene is named only where the DNA matches it firmly. Expanded clones are given a class, and other clones once, few, many or no size at all.

D	size	V	J	CDR3	DNA
.	.	TRBV2	TRBJ1-1	CASSEGGRGMGTEAFF	TGTGCCAGCAGTGAAGGGGGGAGGGGGATGGGAACTGAAGCTTTCTTT
.	.	TRBV2	TRBJ1-6	CASRESSYNSPLHF	TGTGCCAGCCGGGAGAGCTCCTATAATTCACCCCTCCACTTT
.	.	TRBV28	TRBJ1-5	CASSTPGDSNQPQHF	TGTGCCAGCAGTACCCCGGGGGATAGCAATCAGCCCCAGCATTTT
TRBD1	.	TRBV10-3	TRBJ2-1	CAISWSGQGDEQFF	TGTGCCATCAGTTGGTCGGGACAGGGAGATGAGCAGTTCTTC
TRBD2	few	TRBV18	TRBJ2-7	CASSASGTSGFYEQYF	TGTGCCAGCTCAGCATCCGGGACTAGCGGGTTCTACGAGCAGTACTTC
.	.	TRBV28	TRBJ2-3	CASSYGESRTDTQYF	TGTGCCAGCAGTTACGGGGAGAGTCGCACAGATACGCAGTATTTT
.	.	TRBV9	TRBJ2-7	CASSVDEGRYEQYF	TGTGCCAGCAGCGTAGACGAGGGCCGCTACGAGCAGTACTTC
TRBD1	.	TRBV5-6	TRBJ2-5	CASSHGQGPPETQYF	TGTGCCAGCAGCCACGGACAGGGACCACCTGAGACCCAGTACTTC
TRBD1	few	TRBV5-1	TRBJ2-7	CASSRDRGRREQYF	TGCGCCAGCAGCCGGGACAGGGGGCGGCGCGAGCAGTACTTC
.	.	TRBV9	TRBJ2-2	CASSLDRNTGELFF	TGTGCCAGCAGTCTAGACAGGAACACCGGGGAGCTGTTTTTT
.	.	TRBV5-1	TRBJ1-1	CASSLVSGGGTEAFF	TGCGCCAGCAGCTTGGTTTCGGGCGGGGGAACTGAAGCTTTCTTT
.	.	TRBV10-3	TRBJ2-1	CAITGSYNEQFF	TGTGCCATCACGGGATCCTACAATGAGCAGTTCTTC
TRBD2	.	TRBV15	TRBJ2-7	CATSDTGTSGIKAGYEQYF	TGTGCCACCAGCGATACCGGGACTAGCGGAATAAAAGCGGGGTACGAGCAGTACTTC
TRBD2	.	TRBV4-1	TRBJ2-3	CASSHTGLAGGGATDTQYF	TGCGCCAGCAGTCATACGGGACTAGCGGGGGGTGGGGCCACAGATACGCAGTATTTT
TRBD2	.	TRBV10-3	TRBJ2-5	CAISESLAGIQETQYF	TGTGCCATCAGTGAATCTCTAGCGGGAATCCAAGAGACCCAGTACTTC
.	few	TRBV4-1	TRBJ2-2	CASSLGTLGELFF	TGCGCCAGCAGCCTCGGGACTCTCGGCGAGCTGTTTTTT
TRBD2	.	TRBV30	TRBJ2-3	CAWSVLAGGDTDTQYF	TGTGCCTGGAGTGTACTGGCGGGAGGGGACACAGATACGCAGTATTTT
.	.	TRBV6-5	TRBJ1-6	CASSPGRNNSPLHF	TGTGCCAGCAGCCCCGGGAGAAATAATTCACCCCTCCACTTT
.	.	TRBV9	TRBJ2-2	CASREIGGELFF	TGTGCCAGCAGAGAAATCGGCGGGGAGCTGTTTTTT